Ten or more counts support the clone carrying this TCR beta chain. The antigen is unknown. This specimen belongs to a study of T cell repertoires in cytomegalovirus infection. Study in general: Indications of both CMV infection and matching HLA type were provided by public TCR beta signatures. Whole-study findings and limits: The response measured ex vivo was dominated by TCR beta clonotypes (HLA-C-restricted and CMV-specific). Adding up the frequency of public TCR beta families identified people who carried CMV plus the relevant HLA.

The CDR3 length is 15 residues. V was shortened by 4 bases and J by 6 bases, with 13 bases between the two germline ends. TCRdb redid the calling of the reads with MiXCR, one entry per CDR3 protein. The sample lists approximately 490,000 distinct CDR3 sequences, approximately 10% occurring once. J is TRBJ1-6 and V is TRBV12-3 or TRBV12-4; D unclear. Sequenced sample: PBMCs. This receptor was obtained from a human donor in good health (CMV status not recorded). Some clones in this sample may be carry-over from other donors' samples. The CDR3 reads CASSSGFAFNSPLHF. The CDR3 nucleotides are TGTGCCAGCAGTTCAGGATTCGCTTTTAATTCACCCCTCCACTTT.